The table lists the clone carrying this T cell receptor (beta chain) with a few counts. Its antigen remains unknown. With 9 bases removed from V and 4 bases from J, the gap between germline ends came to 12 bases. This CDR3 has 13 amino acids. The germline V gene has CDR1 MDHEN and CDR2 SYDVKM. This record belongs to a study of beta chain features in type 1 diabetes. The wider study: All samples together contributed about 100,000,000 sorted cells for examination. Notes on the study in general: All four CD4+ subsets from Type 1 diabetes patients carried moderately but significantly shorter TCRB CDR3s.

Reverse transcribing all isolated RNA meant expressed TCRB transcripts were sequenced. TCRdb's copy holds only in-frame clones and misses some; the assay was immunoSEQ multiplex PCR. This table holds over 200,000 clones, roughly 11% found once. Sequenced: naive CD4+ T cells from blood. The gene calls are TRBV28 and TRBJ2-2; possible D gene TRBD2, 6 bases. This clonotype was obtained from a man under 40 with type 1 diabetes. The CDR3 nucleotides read TGTGCCAGTTCACTAGCTCTCACCGGGGAGCTGTTTTTT. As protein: CASSLALTGELFF.